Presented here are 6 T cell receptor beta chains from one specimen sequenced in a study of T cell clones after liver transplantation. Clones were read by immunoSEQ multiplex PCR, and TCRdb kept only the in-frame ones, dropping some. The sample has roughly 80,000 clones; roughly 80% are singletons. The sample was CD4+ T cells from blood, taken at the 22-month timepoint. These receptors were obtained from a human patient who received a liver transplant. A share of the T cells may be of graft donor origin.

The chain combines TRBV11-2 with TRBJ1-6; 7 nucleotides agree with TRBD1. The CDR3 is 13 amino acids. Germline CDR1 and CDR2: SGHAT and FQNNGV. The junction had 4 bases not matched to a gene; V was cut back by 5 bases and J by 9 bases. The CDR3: CASSPRDSSPLHF. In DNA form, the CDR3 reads TGTGCCAGCAGCCCGCGGGACAGTTCACCCCTCCACTTT.

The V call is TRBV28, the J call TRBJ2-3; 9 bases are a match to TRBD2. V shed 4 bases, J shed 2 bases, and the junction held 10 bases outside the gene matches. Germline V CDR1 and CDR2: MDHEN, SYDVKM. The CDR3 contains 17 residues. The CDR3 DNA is TGTGCCAGCAGTTCACCCTTCGGACTAGCGACCACAGATACGCAGTATTTT. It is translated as CASSSPFGLATTDTQYF.

In nucleotides, the CDR3 is TGCGCCAGCAGCCGACAGGAGGGGCCCTACGAGCAGTACTTC. Its protein product is CASSRQEGPYEQYF. The V gene is TRBV4-3, the J gene TRBJ2-7; D may correspond to TRBD1 or TRBD2 (6 bases each). This CDR3 region has 14 residues. Trimming pared 4 bases from V and 2 bases from J, leaving 12 bases between. CDR1 and CDR2 (germline): LGHNA, YSLEER.

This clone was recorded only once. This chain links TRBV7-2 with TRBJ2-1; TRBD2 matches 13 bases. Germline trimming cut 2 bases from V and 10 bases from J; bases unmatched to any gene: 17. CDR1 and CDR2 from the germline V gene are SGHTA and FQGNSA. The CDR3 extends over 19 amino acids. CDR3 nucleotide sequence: TGTGCCAGCAGCTTAAATCATCAGACTAGCGGGGGGTCCCTAGGGGAGCAGTTCTTC. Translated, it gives CASSLNHQTSGGSLGEQFF.

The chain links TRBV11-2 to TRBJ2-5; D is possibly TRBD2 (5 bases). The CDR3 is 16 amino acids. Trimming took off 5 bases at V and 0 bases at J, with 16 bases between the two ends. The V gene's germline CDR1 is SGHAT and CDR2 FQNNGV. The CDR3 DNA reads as TGTGCCAGCAGCCCCCCGGTAGGGAGAAACCAAGAGACCCAGTACTTC. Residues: CASSPPVGRNQETQYF.

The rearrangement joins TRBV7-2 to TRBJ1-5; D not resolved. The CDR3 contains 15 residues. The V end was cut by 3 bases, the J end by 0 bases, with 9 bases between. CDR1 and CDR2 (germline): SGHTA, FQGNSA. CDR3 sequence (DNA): TGTGCCAGCAGCTTTTTCAGTCATAGCAATCAGCCCCAGCATTTT. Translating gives CASSFFSHSNQPQHF.